Listed here are 14 T cell receptor beta chains from one sample, sequenced in a study of spatial heterogeneity in lung cancer. TCRdb analysed the 5' RACE reads with MiXCR anew, one entry per CDR3 protein. The repertoire holds about 10,000 distinct CDR3 sequences, with more than 3% as singletons. The time point here: sample taken at primary tumor resection. The specimen was PBMCs, collected at surgery. The origin of the receptors is a female donor with early-stage non-small cell lung cancer.

This clonotype has ten or more counts. This chain connects TRBV7-2 to TRBJ1-5, with D uncertain. Germline V gene lookup returns CDR1 SGHTA and CDR2 FQGNSA. Trimming stripped 4 bases from V and 7 bases from J, with 14 bases between. This CDR3 comprises 14 residues. The CDR3 DNA reads as TGTGCCAGCAGCTCAACACACCGGGCGCAGCCCCAGCATTTT. This gives the protein CASSSTHRAQPQHF.

This clonotype was seen a few times. This chain links TRBV20-1 with TRBJ2-5, with 14 bases that match TRBD2. This CDR3 is built from 14 residues. V trimming: 4 bases; J trimming: 9 bases; junction bases outside the gene matches: 7. Germline V gene lookup returns CDR1 DFQATT and CDR2 SNEGSKA (reference sequence). The CDR3 coding sequence is TGCAGTGCTAACACGGGACTAGCGGGGGAGGCCCAGTACTTC. Amino acid sequence: CSANTGLAGEAQYF.

This clonotype was seen ten or more times. For the CDR3, the DNA is TGTGCCAGCAGTGATCAGGGAGCGCTATCTTGGGGCTACACCTTC. It specifies CASSDQGALSWGYTF. The chain employs TRBV2 and TRBJ1-2; TRBD1 is a possible D gene (5 bases). The CDR3 has 15 residues. Germline-derived CDR1 and CDR2 are SNHLY and FYNNEI. Trimming stripped 3 bases from V and 8 bases from J, with 19 bases between.

This clonotype has a count of ten or more. This chain links TRBV28 with TRBJ2-2, with D perhaps TRBD2 (6 bases). Trimming stripped 9 bases from V and 6 bases from J, with 23 bases between. This CDR3 has 16 amino acids. Germline CDR1 MDHEN, CDR2 SYDVKM. CDR3 nucleotide sequence: TGTGCCAGTACCACAGCGGGTGCGTCCGAGGCCGGGGAGCTGTTTTTT. Translation gives CASTTAGASEAGELFF.

The sample holds many counts of this clonotype. The chain recombines TRBV7-9 with TRBJ1-6; D is perhaps TRBD1 (5 bases). V lost 4 bases, J lost 8 bases, and 15 bases lay in between. The CDR3 is 15 residues long. Germline V lookup: CDR1 SEHNR, CDR2 FQNEAQ (reference sequence). CDR3 sequence: CASSSGPLGYSPLHF. DNA of the CDR3: TGTGCCAGCAGCTCGGGACCTCTAGGATATTCACCCCTCCACTTT. The entire variable domain, with the rest obtained from reference TRBV7-9 and TRBJ1-6, is as follows: DTGVSQNPRHKITKRGQNVTFRCDPISEHNRLYWYRQTLGQGPEFLTYFQNEAQLEKSRLLSDRFSAERPKGSFSTLEIQRTEQGDSAMYLCASSSGPLGYSPLHFGNGTRLTVT.

This clonotype was seen ten or more times. The chain joins TRBV7-9 to TRBJ2-3; the match to TRBD2 covers 7 bases. V lost 5 bases and J lost 13; bases outside the gene matches: 9. Germline V gives CDR1 SEHNR, CDR2 FQNEAQ (reference sequence). The length of the CDR3 is 12 residues. CDR3 bases: TGTGCCAGCAGCCCCTCGGGGCGGGGGAAGTATTTT. Amino acid sequence: CASSPSGRGKYF.

This clonotype was observed at least ten times. V is TRBV7-2 and J is TRBJ2-5, with D hard to call. Per the germline V gene, CDR1 is SGHTA and CDR2 is FQGNSA. The CDR3 has 9 residues. V was trimmed by 8 bases and J by 5 bases, leaving 3 bases between them. CDR3 nucleotide sequence: TGTGCCAGCGGGGAGACCCAGTACTTC. It is translated as CASGETQYF. Filled out from reference TRBV7-2 and TRBJ2-5, the complete variable domain reads GAGVSQSPSNKVTEKGKDVELRCDPISGHTALYWYRQSLGQGLEFLIYFQGNSAPDKSGLPSDRFSAERTGGSVSTLTIQRTQQEDSAVYLCASGETQYFGPGTRLLVL.

This clonotype is categorized as medium-sized. DNA for the CDR3: TGTGCCAGCAGTTTTACGCCGCACAGGGGGGACACCATATATTTT. This encodes CASSFTPHRGDTIYF. The rearrangement uses TRBV28 and TRBJ1-3; 8 nucleotides line up with TRBD1. Germline CDR1 MDHEN, CDR2 SYDVKM. The CDR3 sequence is 15 residues long. Trimming cost V 3 bases and J 8 bases; bases outside gene matches: 9. Filled out from reference TRBV28 and TRBJ1-3, the complete variable domain reads DVKVTQSSRYLVKRTGEKVFLECVQDMDHENMFWYRQDPGLGLRLIYFSYDVKMKEKGDIPEGYSVSREKKERFSLILESASTNQTSMYLCASSFTPHRGDTIYFGEGSWLTVV.

In this sample, this clonotype turned up many times. This sequence joins TRBV5-1 and TRBJ2-3; TRBD1 agrees at 8 bases. This CDR3 is built from 13 residues. Germline values: CDR1 SGHRS, CDR2 YFSETQ. V was clipped by 4 bases and J by 5 bases; unmatched bases: 3. CDR3 amino acids: CASSAGQGDTQYF. CDR3 DNA sequence: TGCGCCAGCAGCGCCGGACAGGGAGATACGCAGTATTTT.

This clonotype showed up many times. The rearrangement links TRBV7-3 to TRBJ2-7; D gene ambiguous. V lost 2 bases and J lost 6, with 11 bases in between. CDR1 and CDR2 from the germline V gene are SGHTA and FQGTGA. The CDR3 consists of 13 residues. CDR3 protein: CASSLDGFGEQYF. The CDR3 nucleotides read TGTGCCAGCAGCTTAGACGGATTCGGCGAGCAGTACTTC.

Note on this clonotype: Since a much larger clone is just one base distant, this may be a read error. This chain links TRBV6-5 with TRBJ1-2; tentative D call: TRBD1 (5 bases). CDR3 length: 14 amino acids. Germline CDR1 MNHEY, CDR2 SVGAGI. The CDR3 DNA follows: TGTCCCAGCAGTTACTCGACCAGGGAATCGGGCTACACCTTC. It encodes CPSSYSTRESGYTF.

This clonotype was recorded at least ten times. The chain joins TRBV20-1 to TRBJ2-1; a possible D gene is TRBD2 (5 bases). This CDR3 contains 13 residues. The V and J ends lost 1 base and 4 bases respectively, with 8 bases between them. In germline, CDR1 is DFQATT, CDR2 SNEGSKA (reference sequence). The CDR3 DNA reads as TGCAGTGCTAGAGCTCCGGGGTACAATGAGCAGTTCTTC. Translating gives CSARAPGYNEQFF.

This clonotype showed up many times. This chain connects TRBV24-1 to TRBJ2-7, with D possibly being TRBD2 (7 bases). The CDR3 sequence is 18 residues long. V was pared by 9 bases and J by 5 bases, with 31 bases between. Germline CDR1 is KGHDR and CDR2 is SFDVKD. The CDR3 DNA is TGTGCCACCTATTCCGGGGGGCGCGTGGCGGGAGTCAGGCACGAGCAGTACTTC. This gives the protein CATYSGGRVAGVRHEQYF.

This clonotype came up many times. V gene TRBV18 combines with J gene TRBJ2-7, with D perhaps TRBD1 (5 bases). Trimming cost V 4 bases and J 6 bases, with 16 bases left between them. The CDR3 contains 14 residues. Germline V gene lookup returns CDR1 KGHSH and CDR2 LQKENI. CDR3 in DNA: TGTGCCAGCTCACGTTCTCAGGGTATTTCCGAGCAGTACTTC. It yields the protein CASSRSQGISEQYF.